This passage covers 30 T cell receptor beta chains from one sample sequenced in a study of cytotoxic CD8 clonotypes in ibrutinib-treated CLL. Libraries were prepared by immunoSEQ multiplex PCR; TCRdb keeps only in-frame clonotypes and omits some of them. The sample holds around 310,000 clones; around four fifths are singletons and the top ten take 6.5% to 8%. The specimen was PBMCs, collected before ibrutinib treatment. Source of these receptors: a human donor with chronic lymphocytic leukemia.

This clone was detected once. The rearrangement joins TRBV4-2 to TRBJ1-2, with a weak D call TRBD1 (6 bases). This CDR3 comprises 17 residues. Germline-derived CDR1 and CDR2 are LGHNA and YNFKEQ. The germline V and J ends were trimmed by 4 bases and 2 bases, with 20 bases remaining between them. CDR3 sequence (DNA): TGTGCCAGCAGCCTAGGGGGTTGGGACAACGAAAACTATGGCTACACCTTC. Translating gives CASSLGGWDNENYGYTF.

The table lists this clone with a few counts. J is TRBJ1-2 and V is TRBV28, with no clear D. Trimming shortened V by 6 bases and J by 7 bases, and 9 bases separated the two germline ends. Germline CDR1 is MDHEN and CDR2 is SYDVKM. This CDR3 spans 11 amino acids. The CDR3 nucleotides read TGTGCCAGCAGCACAGTTGGTGGCTACACCTTC. It encodes CASSTVGGYTF.

The CDR3 is CSVERTMNTEAFF. The CDR3 coding sequence is TGCAGCGTTGAGCGGACCATGAACACTGAAGCTTTCTTT. The chain couples TRBV29-1 to TRBJ1-1, with D unresolved. From germline, CDR1 is SQVTM and CDR2 ANQGSEA. V dropped 3 bases and J dropped 0 bases, with 8 bases sitting between them. The CDR3 sequence is 13 residues long.

This sequence joins TRBV2 and TRBJ1-2; D gene ambiguous. The germline CDR1 and CDR2 sequences are SNHLY and FYNNEI. The CDR3 consists of 14 residues. V dropped 1 base and J dropped 2 bases, with 8 bases sitting between them. The CDR3 region is CASSEVRGNYGYTF. The CDR3 DNA is TGTGCCAGCAGTGAAGTTCGGGGAAACTATGGCTACACCTTC.

The rearrangement joins TRBV28 to TRBJ2-3, with a possible D match to TRBD1 (7 bases). Germline CDR1 MDHEN, CDR2 SYDVKM. Trimming removed 6 bases from V and 1 base from J, with 20 bases in between. The CDR3 has 17 amino acids. The CDR3 spells CASSRPGGWYRTDTQYF. In DNA form, the CDR3 reads TGTGCCAGCAGCCGTCCAGGGGGGTGGTACCGCACAGATACGCAGTATTTT.

This clone was seen only a few times. The chain recombines TRBV25-1 with TRBJ2-7; perhaps D is TRBD1 or TRBD2 (5 bases each). Germline V CDR1 and CDR2: MGHDK, SYGVNS. V was clipped by 4 bases and J by 0 bases, with 7 bases between them. This CDR3 has 13 amino acids. As DNA, the CDR3 is TGTGCCAGCAGTGCCGGGACCTCCTACGAGCAGTACTTC. It yields the protein CASSAGTSYEQYF.

J is TRBJ2-7 and V is TRBV2, with D possibly TRBD2 on 5 matching bases. The germline V gene encodes CDR1 SNHLY and CDR2 FYNNEI. The CDR3 has 15 residues. V was cut by 6 bases and J by 3 bases, with 18 bases left in between. CDR3 sequence: CASRPPRAEVYEQYF. The CDR3 DNA sequence: TGTGCCAGCAGGCCCCCAAGGGCGGAGGTCTACGAGCAGTACTTC.

This sequence joins TRBV5-1 and TRBJ2-1, with TRBD2 matching 7 bases. This CDR3 is built from 15 residues. V was pared by 4 bases and J by 8 bases, with 12 bases of the junction left unmatched. Germline CDR1 is SGHRS and CDR2 is YFSETQ. The CDR3 reads CASSPLAGVEHEQFF. The CDR3 DNA sequence: TGCGCCAGCAGCCCCTTGGCGGGAGTGGAGCATGAGCAGTTCTTC.

This rearrangement joins TRBV7-2 to TRBJ2-7; the D call may be TRBD1 or TRBD2 (5 bases each). The CDR3 spans 14 residues. Germline assignment: CDR1 SGHTA and CDR2 FQGNSA. Trimming cost V 0 bases and J 3 bases, with 9 bases left between them. The CDR3 coding sequence is TGTGCCAGCAGCTTAGCCGGGACCAACTACGAGCAGTACTTC. It encodes CASSLAGTNYEQYF.

The chain has TRBV7-2 and TRBJ2-7, with D possibly being TRBD2 (7 bases). V lost 7 bases, J lost 6 bases, and 16 bases lay in between. Germline CDR1 is SGHTA and CDR2 is FQGNSA. This CDR3 spans 13 amino acids. For the CDR3, the DNA is TGTGCCAGCACCCCGAACGGGGGGCTCGAGCAGTACTTC. It yields the protein CASTPNGGLEQYF.

This chain joins TRBV9 and TRBJ2-2, with D possibly TRBD2 on 5 matching bases. The CDR3 consists of 16 residues. The V end lost 0 bases, the J end lost 0 bases, and 9 bases lay between the germline ends. CDR1 is SGDLS and CDR2 is YYNGEE in the germline V gene. The CDR3 here is CASSVGSDANTGELFF. For the CDR3, the DNA is TGTGCCAGCAGCGTAGGTAGCGACGCGAACACCGGGGAGCTGTTTTTT. The variable domain in full, completed from reference TRBV9 and TRBJ2-2, reads DSGVTQTPKHLITATGQRVTLRCSPRSGDLSVYWYQQSLDQGLQFLIQYYNGEERAKGNILERFSAQQFPDLHSELNLSSLELGDSALYFCASSVGSDANTGELFFGEGSRLTVL.

The V gene is TRBV27, the J gene TRBJ2-1; D may be TRBD1 (6 bases). This CDR3 is built from 15 residues. Trimming pared 0 bases from V and 3 bases from J, leaving 9 bases between. Looked up from germline, CDR1 is MNHEY and CDR2 is SMNVEV (reference sequence). The CDR3 DNA reads TGTGCCAGCAGTTTATCGGCAGGGGTCTACAATGAGCAGTTCTTC. Its translation is CASSLSAGVYNEQFF.

The genes are TRBV9 and TRBJ1-3; D might be TRBD1 (5 bases). The CDR3 length is 15 residues. V lost 0 bases to trimming and J lost 9 bases, with 16 bases between them. Per germline, CDR1 SGDLS and CDR2 YYNGEE. The CDR3 spells CASSVGFAGGTTIYF. DNA for the CDR3: TGTGCCAGCAGCGTAGGGTTTGCGGGGGGGACCACCATATATTTT.

This rearrangement joins TRBV7-9 to TRBJ2-1; tentative D call: TRBD1 (5 bases). Germline V CDR1 and CDR2: SEHNR, FQNEAQ (reference sequence). The CDR3 sequence is 14 residues long. V was clipped by 5 bases and J by 3 bases, with 11 bases between them. CDR3: CASSPPDSYNEQFF. The CDR3 DNA is TGTGCCAGCAGCCCGCCCGACAGCTACAATGAGCAGTTCTTC.

CDR3 loop: CASSQIDPNLPGEQYF. Written as DNA, the CDR3 is TGTGCCAGCAGCCAGATAGACCCCAATCTACCCGGCGAGCAGTACTTC. The chain has TRBV4-2 and TRBJ2-7; D not resolved. CDR1 is LGHNA, CDR2 YNFKEQ, per germline. Trimming removed 3 bases at V and 6 bases at J, with 21 bases between. This CDR3 is built from 16 residues.

The chain couples TRBV7-9 to TRBJ1-1; 9 positions agree with TRBD1. CDR1 and CDR2 from the germline V gene are SEHNR and FQNEAQ (reference sequence). The length of the CDR3 is 15 residues. V gave up 5 bases and J gave up 1 base; unmatched junction bases: 5. The CDR3 here is CASSPLTGGNTEAFF. The CDR3 bases are TGTGCCAGCAGCCCCCTGACAGGGGGGAACACTGAAGCTTTCTTT.

V gene TRBV4-1 combines with J gene TRBJ2-2; TRBD2 matches at 14 bases. Unmatched junction bases numbered 7, after V lost 4 bases and J lost 3 bases. Germline values: CDR1 MGHRA, CDR2 YSYEKL. The CDR3 consists of 18 residues. This CDR3 is CASSRSRLAGGYTGELFF. The CDR3, as DNA: TGCGCCAGCAGCCGATCAAGACTAGCGGGAGGGTACACCGGGGAGCTGTTTTTT.

The rearrangement uses TRBV5-1 and TRBJ2-7; D is tentatively TRBD1 or TRBD2 (5 bases each). Germline loops: CDR1 SGHRS, CDR2 YFSETQ. V dropped 1 base and J dropped 5 bases, with 13 bases sitting between them. This CDR3 is built from 14 residues. The CDR3 region is CASSLPARGNEQYF. The CDR3 coding sequence is TGCGCCAGCAGCTTGCCAGCGAGGGGAAACGAGCAGTACTTC.

V and J are TRBV7-6 and TRBJ2-1, with TRBD2 identical over 8 bases. This CDR3 is 15 amino acids long. CDR1 and CDR2 from the germline V gene are SGHVS and FNYEAQ. The J segment lost 4 bases and the V segment lost 3 bases, leaving 5 bases of the junction unmatched. Written as DNA, the CDR3 is TGTGCCAGCAGCTTCGCGGGAGGACCGTACAATGAGCAGTTCTTC. Translating it yields CASSFAGGPYNEQFF. Together with reference TRBV7-6 and TRBJ2-1, the CDR3 gives the full variable domain: GAGVSQSPRYKVTKRGQDVALRCDPISGHVSLYWYRQALGQGPEFLTYFNYEAQQDKSGLPNDRFSAERPEGSISTLTIQRTEQRDSAMYRCASSFAGGPYNEQFFGPGTRLTVL.

This chain connects TRBV7-6 to TRBJ2-2; perhaps TRBD2 as D (6 bases). Germline CDR1 and CDR2: SGHVS and FNYEAQ. The CDR3 has 15 residues. V lost 3 bases and J 2 bases, leaving 10 bases between the germline ends. The CDR3 DNA reads as TGTGCCAGCAGCTTCCAGGCGGGAAACACCGGGGAGCTGTTTTTT. Translated, it gives CASSFQAGNTGELFF. Together with reference TRBV7-6 and TRBJ2-2, the CDR3 gives the full variable domain: GAGVSQSPRYKVTKRGQDVALRCDPISGHVSLYWYRQALGQGPEFLTYFNYEAQQDKSGLPNDRFSAERPEGSISTLTIQRTEQRDSAMYRCASSFQAGNTGELFFGEGSRLTVL.

The chain carries TRBV19 and TRBJ1-5, with a possible D match to TRBD1 (6 bases). Germline values: CDR1 LNHDA, CDR2 SQIVND (reference sequence). The CDR3 runs to 18 residues. V was shortened by 3 bases and J by 0 bases, with 18 bases between the two germline ends. In DNA, the CDR3 is TGTGCCAGTAGTATCGAAGAGGACAGCCTCAATAGCAATCAGCCCCAGCATTTT. It yields the protein CASSIEEDSLNSNQPQHF.

On this clone: One end of the junction is discordant with germline, which a read error may explain. The CDR3 loop is CAGSLSYRQGYGYEQYF. For the CDR3, the DNA is TGTGCCGGCAGTTTATCTTACCGGCAGGGGTATGGGTACGAGCAGTACTTC. This rearrangement joins TRBV27 to TRBJ2-7, with a weak D call TRBD1 (6 bases). The CDR3 totals 17 residues. CDR1 is MNHEY, CDR2 SMNVEV, per germline (reference sequence).

The rearrangement links TRBV2 to TRBJ1-3; no definite D call. The CDR3 is 13 amino acids. V was shortened by 8 bases and J by 0 bases, with 8 bases between the two germline ends. In germline, CDR1 is SNHLY, CDR2 FYNNEI. The CDR3 sequence: CASPGYSGNTIYF. The DNA for the CDR3 is TGTGCCAGCCCGGGCTACTCTGGAAACACCATATATTTT.

V gene TRBV9 combines with J gene TRBJ2-1, with no clear D. Trimming took 3 bases from V and 6 from J, leaving 13 bases between them. The germline V gene encodes CDR1 SGDLS and CDR2 YYNGEE. This CDR3 has 14 residues. The CDR3 bases are TGTGCCAGCAGCGACCTAGGTCTCGGCAATGAGCAGTTCTTC. Its translation is CASSDLGLGNEQFF.

This clone was recorded a few times. The rearrangement joins TRBV25-1 to TRBJ2-3; 8 nucleotides agree with TRBD2. This CDR3 is 16 amino acids long. Trimming at V came to 6 bases and at J to 2 bases, leaving 10 bases not matched to a gene. Looked up from germline, CDR1 is MGHDK and CDR2 is SYGVNS. The CDR3 region has the DNA TGTGCCAGCAGCCTCTGGGCCGGGAGGGACACAGATACGCAGTATTTT. Translated: CASSLWAGRDTDTQYF.

V gene TRBV7-9 combines with J gene TRBJ2-7; D unclear. Trimming left V 5 bases short and J 5 bases short, with 10 bases between. The CDR3 loop spans 12 amino acids. Per germline, CDR1 SEHNR and CDR2 FQNEAQ (reference sequence). The CDR3 protein is CASSLLLDEQYF. CDR3 bases: TGTGCCAGCAGCCTTTTGCTTGACGAGCAGTACTTC.

The rearrangement uses TRBV10-3 and TRBJ2-5; 9 nucleotides line up with TRBD2. CDR1 and CDR2 (germline): ENHRY, SYGVKD. V dropped 6 bases and J dropped 5; count of bases not matched to a gene: 7. This CDR3 is built from 14 residues. The CDR3 DNA is TGTGCCATCAGAGTAGCGGGAGCTGGTGAGACCCAGTACTTC. As protein: CAIRVAGAGETQYF.

The rearrangement links TRBV9 to TRBJ2-5, with a possible D match to TRBD2 (5 bases). The germline V gene encodes CDR1 SGDLS and CDR2 YYNGEE. The germline V and J ends were trimmed by 0 bases and 11 bases, with 14 bases remaining between them. This CDR3 has 13 amino acids. The CDR3 reads CASSVDPLGEQYF. The DNA of the CDR3 is TGTGCCAGCAGCGTAGATCCTTTGGGAGAGCAGTACTTC.

The chain employs TRBV28 and TRBJ2-2, with 7 bases aligning to TRBD2. With V trimmed by 1 base and J by 7 bases, 6 bases remained unmatched. The V gene's germline CDR1 is MDHEN and CDR2 SYDVKM. The CDR3 loop spans 15 amino acids. Here the CDR3 DNA reads TGTGCCAGCAGTTTATCCCTTGGGGGGGTCGGGGAGCTGTTTTTT. Translated, it gives CASSLSLGGVGELFF.

This clone appeared once. CDR3 DNA: TGTGCCAGCCTACCCTATGGACCAGGCGGCACAGATACGCAGTATTTT. As protein: CASLPYGPGGTDTQYF. V and J are TRBV7-8 and TRBJ2-3; no reliable D call. The CDR3 is 16 amino acids. Trimming took off 8 bases at V and 1 base at J, with 19 bases between the two ends. CDR1 SGHVS and CDR2 FQNEAQ come from the germline V gene.